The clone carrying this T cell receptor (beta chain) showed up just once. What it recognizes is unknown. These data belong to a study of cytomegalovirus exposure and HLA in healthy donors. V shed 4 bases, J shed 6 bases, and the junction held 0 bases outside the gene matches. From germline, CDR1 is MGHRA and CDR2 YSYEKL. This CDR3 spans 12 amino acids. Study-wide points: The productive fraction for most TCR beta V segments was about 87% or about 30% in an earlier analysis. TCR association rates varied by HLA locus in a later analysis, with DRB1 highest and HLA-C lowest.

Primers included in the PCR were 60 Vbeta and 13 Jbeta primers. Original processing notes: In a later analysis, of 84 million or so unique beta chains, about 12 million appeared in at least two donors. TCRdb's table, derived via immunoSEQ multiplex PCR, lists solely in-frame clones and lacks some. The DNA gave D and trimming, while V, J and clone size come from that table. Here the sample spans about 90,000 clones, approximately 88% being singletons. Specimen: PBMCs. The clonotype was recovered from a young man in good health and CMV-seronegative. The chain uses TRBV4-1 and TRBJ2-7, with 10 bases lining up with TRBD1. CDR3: CASSRDRGEQYF. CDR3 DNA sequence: TGCGCCAGCAGCCGGGACAGGGGCGAGCAGTACTTC.